The T cell receptor beta chain described here comes from a study of blood T cell repertoires in COVID-19. On the study more broadly: Donors in the United States, Italy and Spain gave samples during acute or convalescent COVID-19. In each case, the material was cDNA or gDNA derived from T cells, B-cell-depleted T cells, or PBMCs.

As originally analysed: Reference gene primer amplification gave estimated nucleated cell counts. Clones were read by immunoSEQ multiplex PCR, and TCRdb kept only the in-frame ones, dropping some. The DNA was the basis for D and trimming; V, J and clone size are from that table. The sample has some 80,000 clones, roughly 90% seen once; the top ten hold 2% to 3%. The V gene lost 0 bases and the J gene lost 8 bases, with 19 bases spanning the gap. Germline-derived CDR1 and CDR2 are LGHNT and FRNRAP. CDR3 length: 17 amino acids. The source is a human donor in a cohort sampled during active COVID-19. The source material was peripheral blood. This chain connects TRBV12-5 to TRBJ1-4; D not certain. CDR3 protein: CASGLVVKTRGGEKLFF. In DNA, the CDR3 is TGTGCTAGTGGTTTGGTAGTTAAGACCCGGGGTGGCGAAAAACTGTTTTTT.